The clone carrying this T cell receptor beta chain was seen only a few times. Its antigen is not identified. This entry comes from a study of early T cells in non-severe SARS-CoV-2 infection. About the study: Bulk RNA from unsorted whole blood was sequenced; chains were unpaired.

In the library, individual cDNA molecules carried attached unique molecular identifiers. TCRdb recomputed calls from the 5' RACE reads with MiXCR, one row per CDR3 protein. The sample has around 70,000 distinct CDR3 sequences; 12% are singletons. Whole-study results and caveats: Lookups in VDJdb leaned toward anti-spike CD8 responses and missed private and CD4 specificities.

The CDR3 runs to 11 residues. Germline V gene lookup returns CDR1 DFQATT and CDR2 SNEGSKA (reference sequence). Losses at the gene ends were 5 bases for V and 5 bases for J; bases not matched to a gene: 2. V usage is TRBV20-1 and J usage is TRBJ1-1, with 7 bases matching TRBD1. The sample consisted of whole blood. The TCR sequence derives from an adult who was a healthcare worker with PCR-confirmed SARS-CoV-2 infection or an uninfected control (not recorded which). The CDR3 protein is CSAYRGTEAFF. The DNA of the CDR3 is TGCAGTGCTTACAGGGGAACTGAAGCTTTCTTT.